The 6 T cell receptor beta chains in this list originate from one sample, sequenced in a study of neurological immune-mediated disorders. Each CDR3 protein is one row after TCRdb ran MiXCR on the 5' RACE reads. The sample lists over 55,000 distinct CDR3 sequences, under 3% seen once, with under 4% in the top ten. The sequenced sample consisted of PBMCs. These receptors originate from a man between 45 and 60 years old with multiple sclerosis.

This clonotype was seen at least ten times. The rearrangement uses TRBV5-1 and TRBJ1-1, with a weak D call TRBD1 (6 bases). The CDR3 runs to 14 residues. V gave up 7 bases and J gave up 1 base, with 14 bases separating them. The germline CDR1 and CDR2 sequences are SGHRS and YFSETQ. CDR3 residues: CASRKDRSNTEAFF. The DNA for the CDR3 is TGCGCCAGCCGGAAGGACAGATCGAACACTGAAGCTTTCTTT.

This clonotype was seen many times. The chain has TRBV24-1 and TRBJ2-1, with 10 bases aligning to TRBD1. The germline gives CDR1 KGHDR, CDR2 SFDVKD. This CDR3 has 16 residues. V dropped 4 bases and J dropped 1; count of bases not matched to a gene: 3. The CDR3 DNA reads TGTGCCACCAGTGACCGGACAGGGGGATCCTACAATGAGCAGTTCTTC. This translates into CATSDRTGGSYNEQFF.

This clonotype was recorded at least ten times. The chain couples TRBV6-5 to TRBJ2-1; 9 bases are a match to TRBD2. The CDR3 contains 15 residues. With V trimmed by 6 bases and J by 6 bases, 9 bases remained unmatched. Germline CDR1 is MNHEY and CDR2 is SVGAGI. CDR3: CASRQPGLASNEQFF. The CDR3 region has the DNA TGTGCCAGCAGGCAACCGGGACTAGCCTCCAATGAGCAGTTCTTC.

This clonotype turned up a few times. The junction departs from the called germline gene at one end, perhaps through a read error. The rearrangement links TRBV20-1 to TRBJ1-5, with D perhaps matching TRBD1 (6 bases). CDR1 is DFQATT and CDR2 is SNEGSKA in the germline V gene (reference sequence). This CDR3 contains 13 residues. The CDR3 coding sequence is TGCAGTGCAAGGACAGATCCCAATAAGACCCAGAATTTT. This translates into CSARTDPNKTQNF.

This clonotype was observed at least ten times. This chain connects TRBV20-1 to TRBJ2-2; perhaps TRBD2 as D (5 bases). Germline V gene data show CDR1 as DFQATT and CDR2 as SNEGSKA (reference sequence). V was clipped by 4 bases and J by 4 bases, with 16 bases between them. The CDR3 totals 15 residues. The CDR3 DNA is TGCAGTGCTAAGCCTCAGAGCGGCGGCACCGGGGAGCTGTTTTTT. Translating gives CSAKPQSGGTGELFF.

The table lists this clonotype with a few counts. The chain combines TRBV5-8 with TRBJ2-1, with 13 bases fitting TRBD2. Per germline, CDR1 SGHTS and CDR2 YDEGEE. The CDR3 is 15 residues long. The V gene end was trimmed by 5 bases and the J gene end by 7 bases; junction bases not matched to a gene: 6. CDR3 nucleotides: TGTGCCAGCAGGCCCCCGGGACTAGCGGGGAATGAGCAGTTCTTC. It translates to CASRPPGLAGNEQFF.